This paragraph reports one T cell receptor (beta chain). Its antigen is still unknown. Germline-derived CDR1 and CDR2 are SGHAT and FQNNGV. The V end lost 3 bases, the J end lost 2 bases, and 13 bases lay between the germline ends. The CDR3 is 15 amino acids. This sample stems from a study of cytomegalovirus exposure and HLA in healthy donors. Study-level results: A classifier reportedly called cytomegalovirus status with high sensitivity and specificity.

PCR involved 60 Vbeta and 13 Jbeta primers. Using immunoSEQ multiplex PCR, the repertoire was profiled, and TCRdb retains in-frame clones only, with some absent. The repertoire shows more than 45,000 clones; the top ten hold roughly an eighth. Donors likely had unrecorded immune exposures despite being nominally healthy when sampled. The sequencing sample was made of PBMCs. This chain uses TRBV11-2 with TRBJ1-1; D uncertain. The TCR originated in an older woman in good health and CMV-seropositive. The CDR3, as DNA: TGTGCCAGCAGCTTGGAGGACCGGAGAAACACTGAAGCTTTCTTT. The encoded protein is CASSLEDRRNTEAFF.